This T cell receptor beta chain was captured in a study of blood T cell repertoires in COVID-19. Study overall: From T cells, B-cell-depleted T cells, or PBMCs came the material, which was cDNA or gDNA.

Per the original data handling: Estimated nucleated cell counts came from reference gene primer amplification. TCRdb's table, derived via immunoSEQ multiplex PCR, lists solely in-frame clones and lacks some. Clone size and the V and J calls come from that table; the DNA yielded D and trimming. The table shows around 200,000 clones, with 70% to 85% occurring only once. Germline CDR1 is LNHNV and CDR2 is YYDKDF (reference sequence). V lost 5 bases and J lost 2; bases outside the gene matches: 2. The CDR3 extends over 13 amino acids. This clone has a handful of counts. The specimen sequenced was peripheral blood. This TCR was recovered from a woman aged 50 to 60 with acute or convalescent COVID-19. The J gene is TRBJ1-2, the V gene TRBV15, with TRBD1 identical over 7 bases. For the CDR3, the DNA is TGTGCCACCAGCGGCAGGGGGAACTATGGCTACACCTTC. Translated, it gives CATSGRGNYGYTF.